The 24 T cell receptor beta chains below all came from one sample that was sequenced in a study of blood T cell repertoires in COVID-19. TCRdb keeps only in-frame clones here, not all; method: immunoSEQ multiplex PCR. Of roughly 100,000 clones in the sample, 70% to 80% were seen once. Material for sequencing was peripheral blood. The receptors stem from a human donor with acute or convalescent COVID-19. The donor label of this sample is uncertain.

The chain joins TRBV4-2 to TRBJ1-1; D gene unclear. The germline V and J ends were trimmed by 0 bases and 1 base, with 3 bases remaining between them. Germline V gene data show CDR1 as LGHNA and CDR2 as YNFKEQ. This CDR3 is 13 amino acids long. CDR3 sequence reads: CASSQDWNTEAFF. The CDR3 DNA follows: TGTGCCAGCAGCCAAGACTGGAACACTGAAGCTTTCTTT.

The J gene is TRBJ1-3, the V gene TRBV5-1; 7 bases match TRBD1. This CDR3 has 13 amino acids. V was clipped by 4 bases and J by 4 bases; unmatched bases: 2. Germline-derived CDR1 and CDR2 are SGHRS and YFSETQ. CDR3 residues: CASSEGAGNTIYF. CDR3 DNA: TGCGCCAGCAGCGAGGGGGCAGGAAACACCATATATTTT.

V and J are TRBV28 and TRBJ1-1, with 7 positions matching TRBD1. The junction had 9 bases not matched to a gene; V was cut back by 6 bases and J by 8 bases. This CDR3 comprises 13 residues. Germline CDR1 reads MDHEN; CDR2 reads SYDVKM. The CDR3: CASRKSGGLEAFF. The CDR3 DNA reads as TGTGCCAGCAGAAAGTCAGGGGGGCTAGAAGCTTTCTTT.

The chain employs TRBV4-2 and TRBJ2-7; TRBD2 agrees at 8 bases. The V segment lost 5 bases and the J segment 12 bases; nucleotides outside the gene matches: 6. Germline V gene data show CDR1 as LGHNA and CDR2 as YNFKEQ. The length of the CDR3 is 11 residues. The CDR3 nucleotides are TGTGCCAGCAGCATAAGCGGGGGACGGTACGTC. Encoded protein: CASSISGGRYV.

This clone was detected only a few times. The chain recombines TRBV5-6 with TRBJ2-1; 9 bases are shared with TRBD2. With V trimmed by 6 bases and J by 8 bases, 9 bases remained unmatched. CDR3 length: 14 amino acids. CDR1 is SGHDT, CDR2 YYEEEE, per germline. The CDR3 DNA reads as TGTGCCAGCAACCCCATTGGCGGGGGGGATGAGCAGTTCTTC. Protein: CASNPIGGGDEQFF.

The chain combines TRBV19 with TRBJ1-2, with TRBD1 identical over 8 bases. Germline lookup yields CDR1 LNHDA and CDR2 SQIVND (reference sequence). This CDR3 has 14 amino acids. J was trimmed by 6 bases and V by 3 bases; bases with no gene match: 6. For the CDR3, the DNA is TGTGCCAGTAGTATCGGACAGGGAGGGCATGGCTACACCTTC. Its protein product is CASSIGQGGHGYTF.

The rearrangement uses TRBV12-5 and TRBJ2-3; 8 nucleotides line up with TRBD1. Germline values: CDR1 LGHNT, CDR2 FRNRAP. CDR3 length: 14 residues. Losses at the gene ends were 5 bases for V and 6 bases for J; bases not matched to a gene: 7. Here the CDR3 DNA reads TGTGCTAGTGGTCTCGGACAGGGCCCGGATACGCAGTATTTT. Protein sequence: CASGLGQGPDTQYF.

This clone was seen more than once but under ten times. The chain links TRBV2 to TRBJ2-2, with 8 bases fitting TRBD2. Germline CDR1 and CDR2: SNHLY and FYNNEI. Trimming at V came to 8 bases and at J to 6 bases, leaving 5 bases not matched to a gene. This CDR3 spans 13 amino acids. This CDR3 is CASGTRMAGELFF. CDR3 bases: TGTGCCAGCGGGACTAGGATGGCCGGGGAGCTGTTTTTT.

V and J are TRBV9 and TRBJ1-1, with a tentative D call TRBD1 (6 bases). Trimming took off 7 bases at V and 0 bases at J, with 13 bases between the two ends. Germline V CDR1 and CDR2: SGDLS, YYNGEE. There are 14 residues in the CDR3. CDR3 sequence (DNA): TGTGCCAGCTCCTGGACAGAGATGAACACTGAAGCTTTCTTT. Protein sequence: CASSWTEMNTEAFF.

The chain is built from TRBV11-2 and TRBJ2-2; 8 nucleotides match TRBD1. Trimming removed 5 bases from V and 7 bases from J; junction bases left unmatched: 6. CDR3 length equals 14 residues. CDR1 and CDR2 from the germline V gene are SGHAT and FQNNGV. The CDR3 reads CASSIAGGGGELFF. CDR3 in DNA: TGTGCCAGCAGCATCGCAGGGGGCGGCGGGGAGCTGTTTTTT.

This clone appeared once. Additional DNA sequences in this sample encode the identical CDR3. The chain links TRBV2 to TRBJ2-7; unclear D gene. The germline CDR1 and CDR2 sequences are SNHLY and FYNNEI. The CDR3 sequence is 12 residues long. Trimming took 3 bases from V and 0 from J, leaving 3 bases between them. The CDR3 coding sequence is TGTGCCAGCAGTGACAGCTCCTACGAGCAGTACGTC. Encoded protein: CASSDSSYEQYV.

The chain recombines TRBV11-3 with TRBJ2-3, with TRBD2 matching 8 bases. Germline lookup yields CDR1 SGHNT and CDR2 YENEEA. The CDR3 spans 14 residues. V trimming: 3 bases; J trimming: 5 bases; junction bases outside the gene matches: 4. The CDR3 DNA sequence: TGTGCCAGCAGCTTCGGCGGGGGGCAAGATACGCAGTATTTT. Translating gives CASSFGGGQDTQYF. The full variable domain, with the rest looked up from reference TRBV11-3 and TRBJ2-3, is EAGVVQSPRYKIIEKKQPVAFWCNPISGHNTLYWYLQNLGQGPELLIRYENEEAVDDSQLPKDRFSAERLKGVDSTLKIQPAELGDSAVYLCASSFGGGQDTQYFGPGTRLTVL.

The V gene is TRBV7-9, the J gene TRBJ1-4; 7 bases agree with TRBD1. Unmatched junction bases numbered 5, after V lost 5 bases and J lost 5 bases. CDR1 is SEHNR, CDR2 FQNEAQ, per germline (reference sequence). The CDR3 runs to 14 residues. This chain's CDR3 is CASSLGTANEKLFF. CDR3 nucleotides: TGTGCCAGCAGCCTCGGGACAGCGAATGAAAAACTGTTTTTT.

This clone came up once. The chain couples TRBV29-1 to TRBJ1-4, with TRBD1 matching 12 bases. The CDR3 totals 16 residues. The V segment lost 5 bases and the J segment 2 bases; nucleotides outside the gene matches: 6. Germline loops: CDR1 SQVTM, CDR2 ANQGSEA. The CDR3 nucleotides read TGCAGCGTTACCGGGACAGGGGGCAGCACTAATGAAAAACTGTTTTTT. It translates to CSVTGTGGSTNEKLFF. Full variable domain (remainder filled in from reference TRBV29-1 and TRBJ1-4): SAVISQKPSRDICQRGTSLTIQCQVDSQVTMMFWYRQQPGQSLTLIATANQGSEATYESGFVIDKFPISRPNLTFSTLTVSNMSPEDSSIYLCSVTGTGGSTNEKLFFGSGTQLSVL.

V and J are TRBV11-2 and TRBJ1-6; D is uncertain. Germline V gene data show CDR1 as SGHAT and CDR2 as FQNNGV. CDR3 length: 18 amino acids. V gave up 1 base and J gave up 0 bases, with 13 bases separating them. CDR3 sequence reads: CASSLVFRGSSYNSPLHF. As DNA, the CDR3 is TGTGCCAGCAGCTTAGTCTTCCGCGGAAGCTCCTATAATTCACCCCTCCACTTT.

This rearrangement joins TRBV6-6 to TRBJ2-1; the match to TRBD1 covers 8 bases. The V and J ends lost 4 bases and 5 bases, in that order; junction bases with no gene match: 7. The V gene's germline CDR1 is MNHNY and CDR2 SVGAGI (reference sequence). The length of the CDR3 is 15 residues. CDR3 nucleotide sequence: TGTGCCAGCAGTTCCCTCGACAGGGGTAACAATGAGCAGTTCTTC. The encoded protein is CASSSLDRGNNEQFF.

Ten or more counts support this clone. The chain is built from TRBV7-9 and TRBJ1-2; D perhaps matches TRBD1 (5 bases). The CDR3 runs to 12 residues. Trimming removed 5 bases from V and 5 bases from J, with 9 bases in between. The germline CDR1 and CDR2 sequences are SEHNR and FQNEAQ (reference sequence). This CDR3 is CASSPGGYGYTF. CDR3 nucleotides: TGTGCCAGCAGCCCCGGGGGGTATGGCTACACCTTC.

This clone was picked up a small number of times. The V call is TRBV6-5, the J call TRBJ1-1, with D maybe TRBD1 (6 bases). Germline values: CDR1 MNHEY, CDR2 SVGAGI. Trimming removed 6 bases at V and 0 bases at J, with 11 bases between. This CDR3 contains 14 residues. The CDR3 sequence is CASRQQGLNTEAFF. The CDR3 coding sequence is TGTGCCAGCAGACAACAGGGTTTGAACACTGAAGCTTTCTTT.

V gene TRBV28 combines with J gene TRBJ1-3; D is ambiguous. V was cut by 1 base and J by 14 bases, with 24 bases left in between. CDR3 length: 16 amino acids. Germline CDR1 and CDR2: MDHEN and SYDVKM. The CDR3 region is CASSLFLRNGVNSLYF. The CDR3 DNA follows: TGTGCCAGCAGTTTATTTTTGAGGAACGGTGTAAATAGCCTATATTTT.

The chain recombines TRBV7-6 with TRBJ2-2; D call uncertain. The CDR3 covers 11 residues. The ends were cut back, 5 bases at V and 5 bases at J, with 3 bases in the middle. The germline gives CDR1 SGHVS, CDR2 FNYEAQ. CDR3 amino acids: CASSLTGELFF. The CDR3 DNA reads TGTGCCAGCAGCCTAACCGGGGAGCTGTTTTTT.

The chain couples TRBV5-1 to TRBJ1-2, with 12 bases aligning to TRBD1. This CDR3 spans 14 amino acids. Germline V gene data show CDR1 as SGHRS and CDR2 as YFSETQ. V was clipped by 3 bases and J by 7 bases; unmatched bases: 4. CDR3 sequence: CASSWGQGASGYTF. The CDR3 coding sequence is TGCGCCAGCAGCTGGGGACAGGGGGCGAGTGGCTACACCTTC.

The gene calls are TRBV7-2 and TRBJ2-7; 9 bases map to TRBD2. Trimming at V came to 1 base and at J to 5 bases, leaving 15 bases not matched to a gene. Germline assignment: CDR1 SGHTA and CDR2 FQGNSA. CDR3 length: 18 residues. The CDR3 region is CASSLVAGGPSKKNEQYV. The CDR3 bases are TGTGCCAGCAGCTTAGTTGCGGGGGGGCCTAGCAAGAAGAACGAGCAGTACGTC.

The sample holds one count of this clone. This rearrangement joins TRBV24-1 to TRBJ2-1; no clear D. The CDR3 covers 15 residues. Germline CDR1 is KGHDR and CDR2 is SFDVKD. V lost 4 bases, J lost 1 base, and 10 bases lay in between. CDR3 sequence: CATSETGLSYNEQFF. The CDR3 DNA is TGTGCCACCAGTGAAACCGGGTTATCCTACAATGAGCAGTTCTTC.

This clone has just a few counts. The chain joins TRBV4-1 to TRBJ1-2, with 7 bases that match TRBD1. J lost 5 bases, V lost 5 bases, and 5 bases had no gene match. CDR1 and CDR2 from the germline V gene are MGHRA and YSYEKL. The CDR3 has 13 residues. The CDR3 region is CASSISTGYGYTF. The CDR3 nucleotides are TGCGCCAGCAGCATTTCGACAGGGTATGGCTACACCTTC.